The source of this TCR beta chain is a study of radiotherapy plus CTLA-4 blockade in lung cancer. About the study: Patients showed objective responses in roughly 18% of cases, and disease control was achieved by approximately 33%.

Measured with immunoSEQ multiplex PCR; TCRdb has only the in-frame clones, and not every one. The sample has 30,000 or so clones; approximately 70% are singletons. Concerning this clone itself: Antigen: not known.

The study's findings and limits: Response, reportedly, was best predicted by interferon-beta along with early blood T cell clone dynamics. Radiotherapy with ipilimumab was followed by blood expansion of tumor-derived clones.

Those patients who had chemo-refractory metastatic non-small-cell lung cancer were given focal radiation along with CTLA-4 blockade through ipilimumab. Germline V gene lookup returns CDR1 WNHNN and CDR2 SYGVQD (reference sequence). The CDR3 is 15 residues long. With 2 bases removed from V and 3 bases from J, the gap between germline ends came to 10 bases. The V and J genes are TRBV10-1 and TRBJ2-2; D possibly corresponds to TRBD1 (6 bases). The clonotype originates from a human donor with non-small cell lung cancer who had stable disease on radiotherapy plus ipilimumab. Sequenced here: peripheral blood, sampled from a patient treated with radiotherapy plus ipilimumab. Here the CDR3 DNA reads TGCGCCAGCAGTGAGCTGGGGACACACACCGGGGAGCTGTTTTTT. Translated, it gives CASSELGTHTGELFF.